This T cell receptor beta chain was profiled in a study of T-cell memory formation after mild COVID-19. At the level of the study: Each donor largely had its own TCR clusters.

TCRdb processed the 5' RACE reads anew with MiXCR; each CDR3 protein has one entry. The sample includes roughly 550,000 distinct CDR3 sequences, 20% of them seen just once. A note on this clonotype: The target antigen is unknown.

CDR1 and CDR2 from the germline V gene are SGHVS and FQNEAQ. The CDR3 has 15 residues. Trimming shortened V by 4 bases and J by 2 bases, and 14 bases separated the two germline ends. Findings of the study overall: Second-wave clones peaking on day 37 lacked confirmed SARS-CoV-2 specificity.

This sequence was found in an adult woman who had mild COVID-19 (a few samples of this study predate the infection). Cell type and time point are not known. The chain combines TRBV7-8 with TRBJ1-1; D call uncertain. Input material: PBMCs or a T cell subset sorted from them (not recorded which). The CDR3 DNA sequence: TGTGCCAGCAGCTCAAGGACCCGCGCCAACACTGAAGCTTTCTTT. The encoded protein is CASSSRTRANTEAFF.